This T cell receptor beta chain derives from a study of a mutant IDH1 vaccine in newly diagnosed glioma. Generated by immunoSEQ multiplex PCR, the TCRdb table keeps only in-frame clones and is missing some. The table has about 40,000 clones, approximately 89% seen once. V was shortened by 4 bases and J by 4 bases, with 11 bases between the two germline ends. CDR3 size: 14 residues. The V gene's germline CDR1 is SGDLS and CDR2 YYNGEE. Concerning this clone: No antigen is known for it.

Time point of the sample: week 5, during vaccination. Each dose of the vaccine consisted of 300 ug of mutant IDH1 20-mer peptide, with topical imiquimod. The sample here was PBMCs, taken from a glioma patient whose treatment included an IDH1 peptide vaccine. The TCR comes from a man aged 45-65 years with glioma. This chain uses TRBV9 with TRBJ1-4; the D gene is possibly TRBD1 (5 bases). CDR3 in DNA: TGTGCCAGCAGCCCACGACAGTTTAATGAAAAACTGTTTTTT. Its translation is CASSPRQFNEKLFF.